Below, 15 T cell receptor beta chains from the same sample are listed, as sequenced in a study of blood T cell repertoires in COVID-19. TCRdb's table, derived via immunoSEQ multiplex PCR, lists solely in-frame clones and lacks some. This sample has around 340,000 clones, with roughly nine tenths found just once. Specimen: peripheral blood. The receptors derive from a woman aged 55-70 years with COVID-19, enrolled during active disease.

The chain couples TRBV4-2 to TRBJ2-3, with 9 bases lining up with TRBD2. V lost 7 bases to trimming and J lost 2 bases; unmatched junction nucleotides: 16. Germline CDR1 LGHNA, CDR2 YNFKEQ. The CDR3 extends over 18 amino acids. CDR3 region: CASNPFAGGPTSTDTQYF. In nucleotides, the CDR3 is TGTGCCAGCAACCCTTTTGCGGGGGGGCCGACATCCACAGATACGCAGTATTTT.

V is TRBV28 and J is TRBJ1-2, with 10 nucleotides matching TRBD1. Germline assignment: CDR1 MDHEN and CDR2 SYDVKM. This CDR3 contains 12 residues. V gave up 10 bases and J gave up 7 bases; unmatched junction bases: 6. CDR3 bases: TGTGCCACCGACAGGGGGCGGTCTGGCTACACCTTC. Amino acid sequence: CATDRGRSGYTF.

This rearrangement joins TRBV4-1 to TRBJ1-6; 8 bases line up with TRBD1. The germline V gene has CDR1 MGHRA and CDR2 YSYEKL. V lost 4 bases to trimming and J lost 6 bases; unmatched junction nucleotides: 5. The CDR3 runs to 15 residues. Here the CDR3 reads CASSLPGQVNSPLHF. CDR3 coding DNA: TGCGCCAGCAGCCTCCCGGGACAGGTTAATTCACCCCTCCACTTT.

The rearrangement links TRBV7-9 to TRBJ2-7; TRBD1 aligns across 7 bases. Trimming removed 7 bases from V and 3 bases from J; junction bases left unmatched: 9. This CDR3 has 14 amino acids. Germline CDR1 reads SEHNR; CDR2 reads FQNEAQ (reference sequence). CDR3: CASTPSGGSYEQYF. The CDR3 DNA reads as TGTGCCAGCACCCCATCAGGGGGTAGCTACGAGCAGTACTTC. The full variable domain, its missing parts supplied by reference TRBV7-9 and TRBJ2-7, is DTGVSQNPRHKITKRGQNVTFRCDPISEHNRLYWYRQTLGQGPEFLTYFQNEAQLEKSRLLSDRFSAERPKGSFSTLEIQRTEQGDSAMYLCASTPSGGSYEQYFGPGTRLTVT.

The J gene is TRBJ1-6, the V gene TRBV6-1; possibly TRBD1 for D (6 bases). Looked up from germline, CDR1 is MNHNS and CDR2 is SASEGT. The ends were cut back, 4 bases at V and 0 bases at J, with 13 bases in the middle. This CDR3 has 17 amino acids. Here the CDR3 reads CASSGGHLSSYNSPLHF. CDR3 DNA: TGTGCCAGCAGTGGGGGACACCTGAGCTCCTATAATTCACCCCTCCACTTT.

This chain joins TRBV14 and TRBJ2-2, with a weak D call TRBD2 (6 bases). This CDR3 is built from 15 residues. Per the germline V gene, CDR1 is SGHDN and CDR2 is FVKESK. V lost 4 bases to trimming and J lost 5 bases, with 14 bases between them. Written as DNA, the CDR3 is TGTGCCAGCAGCCTGGGACTGCGAAGGACCGGGGAGCTGTTTTTT. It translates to CASSLGLRRTGELFF. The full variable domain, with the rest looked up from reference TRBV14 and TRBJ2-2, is EAGVTQFPSHSVIEKGQTVTLRCDPISGHDNLYWYRRVMGKEIKFLLHFVKESKQDESGMPNNRFLAERTGGTYSTLKVQPAELEDSGVYFCASSLGLRRTGELFFGEGSRLTVL.

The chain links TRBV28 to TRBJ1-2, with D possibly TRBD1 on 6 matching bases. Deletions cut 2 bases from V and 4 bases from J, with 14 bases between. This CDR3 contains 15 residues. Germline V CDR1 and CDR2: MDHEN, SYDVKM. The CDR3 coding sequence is TGTGCCAGCAGTTTAGGCCTACAGGGTGCCTATGGCTACACCTTC. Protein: CASSLGLQGAYGYTF.

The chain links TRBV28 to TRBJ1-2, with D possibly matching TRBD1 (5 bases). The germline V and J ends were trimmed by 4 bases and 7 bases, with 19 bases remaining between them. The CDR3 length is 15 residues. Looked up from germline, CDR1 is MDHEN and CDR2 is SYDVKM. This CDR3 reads CASSYPSGGVLGYTF. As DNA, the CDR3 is TGTGCCAGCAGTTATCCCTCGGGAGGGGTGCTTGGCTACACCTTC.

The CDR3 DNA sequence: TGTGCCAGCAGCTATGGGACAGTTGGTATTGAAGCTTTCTTT. Encoded protein: CASSYGTVGIEAFF. The J gene is TRBJ1-1, the V gene TRBV14, with 7 bases lining up with TRBD1. Germline loops: CDR1 SGHDN, CDR2 FVKESK. CDR3 length: 14 amino acids. J gave up 7 bases and V 5 bases, and 10 bases lay outside the gene matches.

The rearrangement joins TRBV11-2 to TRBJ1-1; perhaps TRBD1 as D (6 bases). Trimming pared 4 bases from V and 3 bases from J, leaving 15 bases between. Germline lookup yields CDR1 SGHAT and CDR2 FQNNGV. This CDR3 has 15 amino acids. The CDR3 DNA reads TGTGCCAGCAGCTCTTACAGGGAGCGTGACACTGAAGCTTTCTTT. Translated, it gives CASSSYRERDTEAFF.

CDR3 in DNA: TGTGCCAGCCAGGGGGACAGGGGGCTTGAAAAACTGTTTTTT. Translating it yields CASQGDRGLEKLFF. V usage is TRBV3-1 (or the pseudogene TRBV3-2) and J usage is TRBJ1-4; the match to TRBD1 covers 12 bases. Germline CDR1 is LGHDT and CDR2 is YNNKEL (reference sequence). The CDR3 contains 14 residues. V gave up 8 bases and J gave up 7 bases; unmatched junction bases: 5.

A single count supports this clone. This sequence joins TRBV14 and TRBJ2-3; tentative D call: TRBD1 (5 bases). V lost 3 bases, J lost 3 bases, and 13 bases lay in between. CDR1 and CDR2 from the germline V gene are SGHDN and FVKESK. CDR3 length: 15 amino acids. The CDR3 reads CASSQRKAGTDTQYF. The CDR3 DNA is TGTGCCAGCAGCCAGAGGAAAGCAGGGACAGATACGCAGTATTTT.

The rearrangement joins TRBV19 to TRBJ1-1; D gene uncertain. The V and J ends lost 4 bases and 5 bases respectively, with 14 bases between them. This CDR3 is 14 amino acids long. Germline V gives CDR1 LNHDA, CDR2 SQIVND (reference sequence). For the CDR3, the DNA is TGTGCCAGTAGTACTCGTGACCCCGGGACTGAAGCTTTCTTT. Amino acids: CASSTRDPGTEAFF.

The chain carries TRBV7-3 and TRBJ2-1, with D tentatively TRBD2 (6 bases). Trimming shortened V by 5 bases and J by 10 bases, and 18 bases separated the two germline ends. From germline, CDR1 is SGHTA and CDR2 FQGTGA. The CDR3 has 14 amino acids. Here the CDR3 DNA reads TGTGCCAGCAGCACAGCGATGGGGGGTGGAGAGCAGTTCTTC. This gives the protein CASSTAMGGGEQFF.

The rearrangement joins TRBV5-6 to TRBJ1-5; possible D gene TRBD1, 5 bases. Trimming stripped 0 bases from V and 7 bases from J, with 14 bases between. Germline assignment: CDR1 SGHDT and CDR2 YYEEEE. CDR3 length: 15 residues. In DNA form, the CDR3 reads TGTGCCAGCAGCTTGGCCGGCGGGGGAAGACAGCCCCAGCATTTT. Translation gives CASSLAGGGRQPQHF.